A selection of T cell receptor beta chains follows, all from one sample in a study of shared clonotypes between healthy human individuals. The protocol was immunoSEQ multiplex PCR, while the TCRdb copy is restricted to in-frame clones and leaves out a portion. The profile covers 560,000 or so clones, with roughly 96% appearing a single time and about 0.11% taken by the ten largest. Sequenced material: naive CD8+ T cells sorted from blood. The receptors shown here come from a woman aged 30 to 39 in good health. CDR3s include the opening cysteine and the closing phenylalanine or tryptophan. The order of the fields is V gene, clone size, J gene, D gene, CDR3 protein, CDR3 DNA. The D gene is left open where the match is weak. Not all rows give a size; the values are once, few, many and, for expanded clones, a class.

TRBV5-5	once	TRBJ2-7	NA	CASSPEWSEQYF	TGTGCCAGCAGTCCGGAATGGAGCGAGCAGTACTTC
TRBV19	NA	TRBJ2-5	NA	CASSMYSGAAEETQYF	TGTGCCAGTAGTATGTACAGCGGAGCCGCGGAAGAGACCCAGTACTTC
TRBV6-4	once	TRBJ1-4	TRBD1	CARTGTGEVNEKLFF	TGTGCCAGGACCGGGACAGGGGAAGTTAATGAAAAACTGTTTTTT
TRBV4-1	NA	TRBJ2-7	TRBD2	CASSQGSGVYEQYF	TGCGCCAGCAGCCAAGGTAGCGGGGTCTACGAGCAGTACTTC
TRBV7-3	NA	TRBJ2-1	NA	CASSFPGNEQFF	TGTGCCAGCAGCTTTCCCGGGAATGAGCAGTTCTTC
TRBV28	NA	TRBJ2-3	TRBD2	CASSSRLAIPDTQYF	TGTGCCAGCAGTTCCCGACTAGCCATCCCAGATACGCAGTATTTT
TRBV13	NA	TRBJ2-3	TRBD2	CASSGSGSVTDTQYF	TGTGCCAGCAGCGGGAGCGGGAGCGTCACAGATACGCAGTATTTT
TRBV6-1	NA	TRBJ2-7	NA	CAIAQGVYEQYF	TGTGCCATTGCACAGGGTGTGTACGAGCAGTACTTC
TRBV5-8	once	TRBJ2-5	NA	CASSSGTGQETQYF	TGTGCCAGCAGCTCCGGGACTGGGCAAGAGACCCAGTACTTC
TRBV28	NA	TRBJ2-1	TRBD2	CASTPAGRVYNEQFF	TGTGCCAGCACCCCAGCCGGGAGGGTCTACAATGAGCAGTTCTTC
TRBV28	NA	TRBJ1-4	NA	CASSAPGAVGEKLFF	TGTGCCAGCAGTGCCCCCGGGGCCGTGGGGGAAAAACTGTTTTTT
TRBV7-2	NA	TRBJ1-2	NA	CASSYGVGDTSLGYTF	TGTGCCAGCAGCTACGGGGTAGGCGATACTTCTTTGGGCTACACCTTC
TRBV7-6	NA	TRBJ2-5	NA	CASSFASPGETQYF	TGTGCCAGCAGCTTCGCGTCGCCCGGGGAGACCCAGTACTTC
TRBV5-1	NA	TRBJ1-1	NA	CASRLAGEGVMNTEAFF	TGCGCCAGCAGGTTGGCAGGTGAGGGTGTTATGAACACTGAAGCTTTCTTT
TRBV29-1	once	TRBJ2-5	TRBD2	CSVDRAGEETQYF	TGCAGCGTTGACCGAGCGGGAGAAGAGACCCAGTACTTC
TRBV6-6	NA	TRBJ1-4	NA	CASRHTAGTNEKLFF	TGTGCCAGCAGACACACCGCGGGGACTAATGAAAAACTGTTTTTT
TRBV19	NA	TRBJ1-1	TRBD1	CASRRDREGQNTEAFF	TGTGCCAGTAGAAGGGACAGGGAGGGACAGAACACTGAAGCTTTCTTT
TRBV7-9	once	TRBJ2-1	NA	CASSYSIRNEQFF	TGTGCCAGCAGTTATAGTATCCGGAATGAGCAGTTCTTC
TRBV5-1	NA	TRBJ2-1	TRBD1	CASSVGRGQAWRNNEQFF	TGCGCCAGCAGCGTCGGTAGGGGGCAGGCCTGGCGGAACAATGAGCAGTTCTTC
TRBV5-4	NA	TRBJ2-7	TRBD1	CASRSTDRAKVGEQYF	TGTGCCAGCAGATCAACCGACAGGGCGAAAGTAGGCGAGCAGTACTTC
TRBV4-2	NA	TRBJ2-7	TRBD1	CASSPGGQGTLNEQYF	TGTGCCAGCAGCCCCGGCGGACAGGGAACTTTGAACGAGCAGTACTTC
TRBV27	once	TRBJ2-3	TRBD1	CASSFGTGGFTDTQYF	TGTGCCAGCAGTTTTGGGACAGGGGGTTTCACAGATACGCAGTATTTT
TRBV6-5	NA	TRBJ2-7	NA	CASSSGQDYEQYF	TGTGCCAGCAGCTCGGGACAAGACTACGAGCAGTACTTC
TRBV11-2	NA	TRBJ2-1	TRBD2	CASSSLAGGEMNYNEQFF	TGTGCCAGCAGCTCCCTAGCGGGAGGCGAGATGAACTACAATGAGCAGTTCTTC
TRBV7-7	NA	TRBJ2-2	NA	CASSPSTGQNTGELFF	TGTGCCAGCAGCCCGAGTACGGGGCAGAACACCGGGGAGCTGTTTTTT
TRBV7-9	NA	TRBJ2-7	NA	CASSFGGPNYEQYF	TGTGCCAGCAGCTTTGGAGGCCCGAACTACGAGCAGTACTTC
TRBV7-9	NA	TRBJ2-1	TRBD2	CASSLGGLAGSKGNEQFF	TGTGCCAGCAGCTTAGGGGGGCTAGCGGGAAGTAAGGGGAATGAGCAGTTCTTC
TRBV4-1	once	TRBJ2-1	NA	CASSQVVTAPYNEQFF	TGCGCCAGCAGCCAAGTAGTCACAGCGCCCTACAATGAGCAGTTCTTC
TRBV29-1	NA	TRBJ1-1	NA	CSADTEAFF	TGCAGCGCGGACACTGAAGCTTTCTTT
TRBV4-1	NA	TRBJ2-1	NA	CASSQVPTDEQFF	TGCGCCAGCAGCCAAGTCCCCACAGATGAGCAGTTCTTC
TRBV6-1	NA	TRBJ1-6	NA	CASSEMGTNSPLHF	TGTGCCAGCAGTGAGATGGGAACGAATTCACCCCTCCACTTT
TRBV11-2	NA	TRBJ2-1	NA	CASSFAGPADEQFF	TGTGCCAGCAGCTTCGCGGGCCCGGCCGATGAGCAGTTCTTC
TRBV6-5	NA	TRBJ2-7	TRBD2	CASSYLAGGLDEQYF	TGTGCCAGCAGTTACTTAGCGGGAGGGTTGGACGAGCAGTACTTC
TRBV7-8	NA	TRBJ2-2	NA	CASSKEFVGQNTGELFF	TGTGCCAGCAGCAAAGAGTTTGTGGGCCAGAACACCGGGGAGCTGTTTTTT
TRBV14	NA	TRBJ1-4	NA	CASSQRPGGEKLFF	TGTGCCAGCAGCCAGAGACCCGGGGGTGAAAAACTGTTTTTT
TRBV18	NA	TRBJ2-1	TRBD2	CASSLVAGVTYNEQFF	TGTGCCAGCTCACTCGTAGCGGGAGTCACCTACAATGAGCAGTTCTTC
TRBV2	NA	TRBJ2-3	NA	CASSYPLASDTQYF	TGTGCCAGCAGTTACCCTCTAGCGTCAGATACGCAGTATTTT
TRBV19	NA	TRBJ1-5	NA	CASSDRAYNQPQHF	TGTGCCAGTAGTGATCGGGCTTACAATCAGCCCCAGCATTTT
TRBV5-8	NA	TRBJ2-1	NA	CASTPPGQYHNEQFF	TGTGCCAGCACTCCTCCAGGACAGTACCACAATGAGCAGTTCTTC
TRBV27	NA	TRBJ2-1	NA	CASSAGASYNEQFF	TGTGCCAGCAGTGCGGGGGCGTCCTACAATGAGCAGTTCTTC
TRBV13	NA	TRBJ1-5	NA	CASSLGRPQNNQPQHF	TGTGCCAGCAGCTTAGGCCGTCCACAGAATAATCAGCCCCAGCATTTT
TRBV29-1	once	TRBJ2-7	NA	CSVEWSEGGGPRGQYF	TGCAGCGTTGAATGGTCCGAGGGTGGAGGCCCACGAGGGCAGTACTTC
TRBV6-6	once	TRBJ1-4	NA	CASSLQGAGEKLFF	TGTGCCAGCAGTTTACAGGGTGCCGGTGAAAAACTGTTTTTT
TRBV4-1	NA	TRBJ2-1	TRBD2	CASSQRTSGFNEQFF	TGCGCCAGCAGCCAACGGACTAGCGGGTTCAATGAGCAGTTCTTC
TRBV20-1	NA	TRBJ1-1	NA	CSARVFTEAFF	TGCAGTGCTAGAGTTTTCACTGAAGCTTTCTTT